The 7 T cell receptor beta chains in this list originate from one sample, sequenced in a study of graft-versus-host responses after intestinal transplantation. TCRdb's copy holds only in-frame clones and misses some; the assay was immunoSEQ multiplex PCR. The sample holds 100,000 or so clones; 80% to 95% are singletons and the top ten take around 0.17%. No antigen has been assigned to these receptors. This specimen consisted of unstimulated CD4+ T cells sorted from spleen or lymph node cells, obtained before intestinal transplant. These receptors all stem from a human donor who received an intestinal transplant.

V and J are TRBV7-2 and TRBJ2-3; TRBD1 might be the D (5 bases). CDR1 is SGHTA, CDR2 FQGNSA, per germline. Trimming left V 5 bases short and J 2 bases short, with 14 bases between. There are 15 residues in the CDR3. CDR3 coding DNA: TGTGCCAGCAGCCGACAGTCTTCCTTCACAGATACGCAGTATTTT. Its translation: CASSRQSSFTDTQYF.

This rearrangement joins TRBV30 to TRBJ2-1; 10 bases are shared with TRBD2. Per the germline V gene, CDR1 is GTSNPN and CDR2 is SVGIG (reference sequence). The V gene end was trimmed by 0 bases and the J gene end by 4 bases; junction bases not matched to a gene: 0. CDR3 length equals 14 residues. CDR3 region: CAWSVSGRYNEQFF. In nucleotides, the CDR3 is TGTGCCTGGAGTGTTAGCGGGAGGTACAATGAGCAGTTCTTC.

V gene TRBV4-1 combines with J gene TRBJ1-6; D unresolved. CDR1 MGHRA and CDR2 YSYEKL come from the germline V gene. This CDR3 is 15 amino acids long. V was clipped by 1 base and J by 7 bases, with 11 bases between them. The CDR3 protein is CASSQGLTTNSPLHF. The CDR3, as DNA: TGCGCCAGCAGCCAAGGTTTGACTACAAATTCACCCCTCCACTTT.

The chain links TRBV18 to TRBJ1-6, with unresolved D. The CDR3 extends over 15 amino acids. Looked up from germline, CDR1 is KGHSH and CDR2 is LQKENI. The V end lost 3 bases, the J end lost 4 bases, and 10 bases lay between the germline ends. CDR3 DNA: TGTGCCAGCTCACCTGTCCCGGGGTATAATTCACCCCTCCACTTT. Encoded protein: CASSPVPGYNSPLHF.

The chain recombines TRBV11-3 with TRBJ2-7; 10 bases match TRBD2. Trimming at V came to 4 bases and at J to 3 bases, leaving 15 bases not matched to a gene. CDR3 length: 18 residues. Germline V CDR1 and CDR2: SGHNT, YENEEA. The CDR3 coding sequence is TGTGCCAGCAGCTCTAGAGGGACGGGACTAGCGAAGGGCTACGAGCAGTACTTC. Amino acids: CASSSRGTGLAKGYEQYF.

The CDR3 sequence: CASSRGQGQGSPLHF. The DNA for the CDR3 is TGTGCCAGCAGCCGGGGACAGGGACAGGGTTCACCCCTCCACTTT. The chain is built from TRBV7-6 and TRBJ1-6, with 9 bases matching TRBD1. CDR1 and CDR2 (germline): SGHVS, FNYEAQ. This CDR3 has 15 amino acids. V lost 5 bases to trimming and J lost 9 bases; unmatched junction nucleotides: 8.

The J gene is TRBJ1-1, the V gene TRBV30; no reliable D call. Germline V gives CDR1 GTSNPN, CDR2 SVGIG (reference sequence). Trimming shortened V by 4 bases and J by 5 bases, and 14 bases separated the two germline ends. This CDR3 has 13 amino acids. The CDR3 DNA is TGTGCCTGGACAACCTCGGGTACGACTGAAGCTTTCTTT. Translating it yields CAWTTSGTTEAFF.